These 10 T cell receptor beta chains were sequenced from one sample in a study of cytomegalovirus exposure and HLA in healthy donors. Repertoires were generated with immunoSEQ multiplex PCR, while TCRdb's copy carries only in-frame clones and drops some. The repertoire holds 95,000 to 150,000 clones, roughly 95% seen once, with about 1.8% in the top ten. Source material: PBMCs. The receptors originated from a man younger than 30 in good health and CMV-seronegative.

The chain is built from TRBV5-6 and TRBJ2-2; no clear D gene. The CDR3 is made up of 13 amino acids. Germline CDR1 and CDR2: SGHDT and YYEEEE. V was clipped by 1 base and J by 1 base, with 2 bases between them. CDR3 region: CASSLRNTGELFF. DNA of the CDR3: TGTGCCAGCAGCTTGCGGAACACCGGGGAGCTGTTTTTT.

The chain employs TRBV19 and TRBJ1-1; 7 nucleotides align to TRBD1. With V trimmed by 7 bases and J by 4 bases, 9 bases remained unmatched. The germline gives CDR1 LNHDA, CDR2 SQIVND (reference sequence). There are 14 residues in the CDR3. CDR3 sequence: CASIIGGPGTEAFF. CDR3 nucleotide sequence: TGTGCCAGTATCATAGGGGGCCCCGGCACTGAAGCTTTCTTT.

CDR3 loop: CASSLRTGSSYNEQFF. The CDR3 nucleotides read TGTGCCAGCAGTTTAAGGACTGGGAGCTCCTACAATGAGCAGTTCTTC. This rearrangement joins TRBV27 to TRBJ2-1; weak D call: TRBD2 (5 bases). CDR1 is MNHEY, CDR2 SMNVEV, per germline (reference sequence). The CDR3 sequence is 16 residues long. V dropped 2 bases and J dropped 0 bases, with 11 bases sitting between them.

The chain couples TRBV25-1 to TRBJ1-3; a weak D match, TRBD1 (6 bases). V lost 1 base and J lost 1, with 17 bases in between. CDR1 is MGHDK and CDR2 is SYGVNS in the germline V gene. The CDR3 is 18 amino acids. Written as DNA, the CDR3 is TGTGCCAGCAGTGAATGTTCTCTCAGGGGCCTATCTGGAAACACCATATATTTT. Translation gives CASSECSLRGLSGNTIYF.

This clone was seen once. Here the CDR3 reads CASSELSSYNEQFF. CDR3 nucleotides: TGTGCCAGCAGTGAATTATCCTCCTACAATGAGCAGTTCTTC. This chain joins TRBV25-1 and TRBJ2-1; D unclear. The CDR3 runs to 14 residues. Trimming cost V 1 base and J 0 bases, with 4 bases left between them. Germline V gives CDR1 MGHDK, CDR2 SYGVNS.

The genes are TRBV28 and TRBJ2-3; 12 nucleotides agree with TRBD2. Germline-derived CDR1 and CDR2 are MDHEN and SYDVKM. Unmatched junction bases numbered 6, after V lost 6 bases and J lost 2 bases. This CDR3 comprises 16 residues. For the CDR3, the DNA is TGTGCCAGCAGCCTAGCGGGAGGGATCCTCACAGATACGCAGTATTTT. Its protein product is CASSLAGGILTDTQYF.

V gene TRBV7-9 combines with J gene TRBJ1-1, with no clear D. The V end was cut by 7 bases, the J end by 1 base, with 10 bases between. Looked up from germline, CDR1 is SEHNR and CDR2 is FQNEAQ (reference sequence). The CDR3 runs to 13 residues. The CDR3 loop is CASTLGTNTEAFF. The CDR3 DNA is TGTGCCAGCACCCTAGGAACGAACACTGAAGCTTTCTTT.

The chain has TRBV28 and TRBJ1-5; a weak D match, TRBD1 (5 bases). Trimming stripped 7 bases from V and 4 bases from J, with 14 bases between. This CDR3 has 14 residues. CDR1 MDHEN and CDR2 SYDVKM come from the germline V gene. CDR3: CASKQGVFNQPQHF. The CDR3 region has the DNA TGTGCCAGCAAACAAGGGGTGTTTAATCAGCCCCAGCATTTT.

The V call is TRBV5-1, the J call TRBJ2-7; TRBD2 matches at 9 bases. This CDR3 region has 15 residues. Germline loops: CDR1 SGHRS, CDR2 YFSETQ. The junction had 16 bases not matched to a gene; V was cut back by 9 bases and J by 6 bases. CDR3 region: CATTPGTSLFGEQYF. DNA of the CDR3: TGCGCCACCACCCCCGGGACTAGCCTATTCGGCGAGCAGTACTTC.

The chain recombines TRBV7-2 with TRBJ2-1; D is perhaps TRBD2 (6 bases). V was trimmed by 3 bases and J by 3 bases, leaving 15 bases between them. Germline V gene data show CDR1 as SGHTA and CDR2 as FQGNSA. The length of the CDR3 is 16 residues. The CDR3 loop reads CASSLGPRGGYNEQFF. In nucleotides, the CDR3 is TGTGCCAGCAGCTTGGGGCCAAGGGGAGGCTACAATGAGCAGTTCTTC.